This T cell receptor (beta chain) is from a study of vaccination effects on CD4 cells after COVID-19. Study at large: All participants had two doses of either the BNT162b2 or mRNA-1273 vaccine. Study conclusions and caveats: The study had few convalescent patients and no early post-infection timepoints.

Following a roughly eleven-day culture, CD4+ T cells were purified. The infection with SARS-CoV-2 (confirmed by PCR) occurred in this person between March and December 2020. V gave up 2 bases and J gave up 0 bases, with 7 bases separating them. The germline V gene encodes CDR1 LGHNA and CDR2 YNFKEQ. The CDR3 loop spans 15 amino acids. As for this clone: Antigen specificity is unknown.

Sequencing used immunoSEQ multiplex PCR; TCRdb keeps in-frame clones, though not all of them. The sample holds 50,000 to 75,000 clones; approximately 72% are singletons and the top ten take less than 25%. The source is a human donor who had a prior SARS-CoV-2 infection. This chain uses TRBV4-2 with TRBJ2-2; D unresolved. The source material was CD4+ T cells from PBMCs cultured without peptide, sampled before COVID-19 vaccination. DNA of the CDR3: TGTGCCAGCAGCCAAATTCCGGCGAACACCGGGGAGCTGTTTTTT. Encoded protein: CASSQIPANTGELFF.